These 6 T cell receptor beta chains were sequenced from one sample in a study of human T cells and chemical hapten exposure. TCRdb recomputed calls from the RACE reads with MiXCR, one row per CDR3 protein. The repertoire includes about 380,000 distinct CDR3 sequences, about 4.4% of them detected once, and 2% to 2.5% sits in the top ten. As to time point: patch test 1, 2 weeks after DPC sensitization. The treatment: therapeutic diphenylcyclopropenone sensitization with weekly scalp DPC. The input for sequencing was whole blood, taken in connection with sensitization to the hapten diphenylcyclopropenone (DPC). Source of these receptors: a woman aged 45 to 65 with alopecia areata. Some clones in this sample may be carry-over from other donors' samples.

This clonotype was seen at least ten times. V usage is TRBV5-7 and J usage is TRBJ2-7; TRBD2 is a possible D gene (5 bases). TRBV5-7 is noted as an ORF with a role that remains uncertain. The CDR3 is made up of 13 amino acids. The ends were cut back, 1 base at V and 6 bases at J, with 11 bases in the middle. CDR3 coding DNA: TGTGCCAGCAGCTTGTTGGAAACTAGCGAGCAGTACTTC. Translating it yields CASSLLETSEQYF.

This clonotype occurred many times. The CDR3 DNA follows: TGTGCCAGTACAATAAGCCGGACCAGCACAGATACGCAGTATTTT. Translating it yields CASTISRTSTDTQYF. The J gene is TRBJ2-3, the V gene TRBV18; no definite D call. From germline, CDR1 is KGHSH and CDR2 LQKENI. The CDR3 extends over 15 amino acids. The V end was cut by 9 bases, the J end by 0 bases, with 16 bases between.

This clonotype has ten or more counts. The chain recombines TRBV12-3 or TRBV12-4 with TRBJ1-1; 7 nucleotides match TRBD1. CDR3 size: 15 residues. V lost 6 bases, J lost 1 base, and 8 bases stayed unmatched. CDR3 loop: CASSVGTATNTEAFF. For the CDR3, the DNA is TGTGCCAGCAGCGTAGGGACAGCGACGAACACTGAAGCTTTCTTT.

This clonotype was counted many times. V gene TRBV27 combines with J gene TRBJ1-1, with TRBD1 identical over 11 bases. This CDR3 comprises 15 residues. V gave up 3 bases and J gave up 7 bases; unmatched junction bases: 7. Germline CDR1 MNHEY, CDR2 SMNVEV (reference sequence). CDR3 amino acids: CASSFHGTGGIEAFF. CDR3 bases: TGTGCCAGCAGTTTCCACGGGACAGGGGGTATTGAAGCTTTCTTT.

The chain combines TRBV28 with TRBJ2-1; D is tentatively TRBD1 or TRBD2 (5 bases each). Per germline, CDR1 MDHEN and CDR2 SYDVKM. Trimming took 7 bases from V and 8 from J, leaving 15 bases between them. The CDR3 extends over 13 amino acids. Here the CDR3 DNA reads TGTGCCAGCACCCTAACCCGGGGCCATGAGCAGTTCTTC. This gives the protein CASTLTRGHEQFF.

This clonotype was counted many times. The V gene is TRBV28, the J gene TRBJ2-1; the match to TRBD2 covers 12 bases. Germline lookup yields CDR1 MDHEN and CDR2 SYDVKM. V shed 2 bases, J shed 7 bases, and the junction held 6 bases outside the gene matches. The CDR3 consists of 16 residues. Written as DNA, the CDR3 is TGTGCCAGCAGTTTACTAGCGGGAGGGGAGGGGAATGAGCAGTTCTTC. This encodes CASSLLAGGEGNEQFF.